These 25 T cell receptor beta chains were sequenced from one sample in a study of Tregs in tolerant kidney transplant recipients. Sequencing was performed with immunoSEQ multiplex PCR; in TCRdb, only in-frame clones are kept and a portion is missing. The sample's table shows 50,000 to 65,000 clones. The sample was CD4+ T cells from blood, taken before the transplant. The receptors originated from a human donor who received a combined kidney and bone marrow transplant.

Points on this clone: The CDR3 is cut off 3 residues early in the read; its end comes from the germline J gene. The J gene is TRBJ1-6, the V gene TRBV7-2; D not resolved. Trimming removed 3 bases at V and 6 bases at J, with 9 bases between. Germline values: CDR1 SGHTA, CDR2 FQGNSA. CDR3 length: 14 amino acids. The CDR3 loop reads CASSFRAVNSPLHF. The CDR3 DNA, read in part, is TGTGCCAGCAGCTTTAGGGCAGTTAATTCACCC.

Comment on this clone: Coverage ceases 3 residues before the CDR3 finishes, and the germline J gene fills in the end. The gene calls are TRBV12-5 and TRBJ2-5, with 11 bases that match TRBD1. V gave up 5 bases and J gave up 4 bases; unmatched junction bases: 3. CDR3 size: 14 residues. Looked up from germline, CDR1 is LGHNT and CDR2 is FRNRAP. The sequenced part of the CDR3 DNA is TGTGCTAGTGGTCCTGGACAGGGGGCAGAGACC. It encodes CASGPGQGAET. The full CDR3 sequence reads CASGPGQGAETQYF.

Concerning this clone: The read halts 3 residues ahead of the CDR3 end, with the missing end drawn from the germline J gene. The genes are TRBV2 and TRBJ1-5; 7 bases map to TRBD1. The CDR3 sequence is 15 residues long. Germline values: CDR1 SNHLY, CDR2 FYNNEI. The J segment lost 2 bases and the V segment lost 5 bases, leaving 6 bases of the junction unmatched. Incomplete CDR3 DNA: TGTGCCAGCAGTCAGGGAGGGGGCCGCAATCAGCCC. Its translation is CASSQGGGRNQP. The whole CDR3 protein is CASSQGGGRNQPQHF.

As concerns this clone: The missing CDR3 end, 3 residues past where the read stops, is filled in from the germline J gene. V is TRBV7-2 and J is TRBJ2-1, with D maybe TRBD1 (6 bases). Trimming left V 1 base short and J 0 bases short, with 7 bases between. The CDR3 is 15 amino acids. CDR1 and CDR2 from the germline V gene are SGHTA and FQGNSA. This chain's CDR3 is CASSLVGGSYNEQFF. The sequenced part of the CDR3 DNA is TGTGCCAGCAGCTTAGTAGGGGGCTCCTACAATGAG.

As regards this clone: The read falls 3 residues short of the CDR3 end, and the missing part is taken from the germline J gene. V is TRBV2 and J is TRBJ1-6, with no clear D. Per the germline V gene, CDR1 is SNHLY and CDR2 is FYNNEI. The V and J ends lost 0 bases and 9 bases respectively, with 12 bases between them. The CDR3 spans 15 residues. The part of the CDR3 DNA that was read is TGTGCCAGCAGTGAAGCGCCAAGCCGTATTTCACCC. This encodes CASSEAPSRISP. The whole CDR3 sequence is CASSEAPSRISPLHF.

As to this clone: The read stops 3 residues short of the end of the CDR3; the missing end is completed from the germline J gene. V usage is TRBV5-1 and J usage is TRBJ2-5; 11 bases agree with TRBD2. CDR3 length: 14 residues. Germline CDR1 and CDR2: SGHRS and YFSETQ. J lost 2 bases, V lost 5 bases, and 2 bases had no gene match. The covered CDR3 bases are TGCGCCAGCAGACTAGCGGGAGTGCAAGAGACC. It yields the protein CASRLAGVQET. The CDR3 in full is CASRLAGVQETQYF.

This CDR3 is CASSIWGDSPLHF. The part of the CDR3 DNA that was read is TGTGCCAGTAGTATATGGGGCGACTCACCC. The rearrangement links TRBV19 to TRBJ1-6; D might be TRBD1 (5 bases). The read ends 3 residues shy of where the CDR3 ends; the end is completed using the germline J gene. The CDR3 contains 13 residues. Germline CDR1 LNHDA, CDR2 SQIVND (reference sequence). Trimming shortened V by 2 bases and J by 10 bases, and 9 bases separated the two germline ends.

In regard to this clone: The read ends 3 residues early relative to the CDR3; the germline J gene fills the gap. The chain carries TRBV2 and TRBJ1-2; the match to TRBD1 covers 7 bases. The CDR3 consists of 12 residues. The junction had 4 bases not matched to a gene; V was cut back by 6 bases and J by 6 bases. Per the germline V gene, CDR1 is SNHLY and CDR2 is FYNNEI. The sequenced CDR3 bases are TGTGCCAGCAGGACAGGGTCAGATGGC. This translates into CASRTGSDG. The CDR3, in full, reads CASRTGSDGYTF.

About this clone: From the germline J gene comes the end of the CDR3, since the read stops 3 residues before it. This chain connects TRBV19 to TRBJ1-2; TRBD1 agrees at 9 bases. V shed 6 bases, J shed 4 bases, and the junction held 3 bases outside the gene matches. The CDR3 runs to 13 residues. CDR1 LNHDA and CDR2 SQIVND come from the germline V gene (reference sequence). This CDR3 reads CASRTGQGYGYTF. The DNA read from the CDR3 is TGTGCCAGTAGAACGGGACAGGGCTATGGC.

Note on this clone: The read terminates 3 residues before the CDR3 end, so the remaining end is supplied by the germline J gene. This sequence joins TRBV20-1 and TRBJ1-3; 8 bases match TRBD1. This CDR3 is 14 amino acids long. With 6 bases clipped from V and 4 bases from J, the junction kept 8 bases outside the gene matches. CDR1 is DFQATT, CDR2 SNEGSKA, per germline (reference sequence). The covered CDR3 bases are TGCAGTGCAGAACCAAGGACAGGGGGAAACACC. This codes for CSAEPRTGGNT. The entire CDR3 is CSAEPRTGGNTIYF.

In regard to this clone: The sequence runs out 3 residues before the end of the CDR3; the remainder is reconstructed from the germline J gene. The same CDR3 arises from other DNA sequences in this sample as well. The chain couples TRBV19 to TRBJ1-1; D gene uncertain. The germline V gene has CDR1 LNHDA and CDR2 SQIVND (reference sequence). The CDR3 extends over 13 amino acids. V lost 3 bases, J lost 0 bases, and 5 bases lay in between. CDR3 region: CASSISMNTEAFF. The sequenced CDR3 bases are TGTGCCAGTAGTATCAGTATGAACACTGAA.

CDR3 bases read: TGTGCCAGCAGTCGGGACAGAATCAAGAATGAAAAA. Amino acids: CASSRDRIKNEK. The whole CDR3 is CASSRDRIKNEKLFF. The genes are TRBV2 and TRBJ1-4; the match to TRBD1 covers 7 bases. The read finishes 3 residues shy of the CDR3 end, and the germline J gene is used to complete it. CDR1 and CDR2 from the germline V gene are SNHLY and FYNNEI. J gave up 5 bases and V 5 bases, and 8 bases lay outside the gene matches. The CDR3 contains 15 residues.

The CDR3 sequence: CASSPLAGEDTQYF. The sequenced part of the CDR3 DNA is TGCGCCAGCAGCCCTTTAGCGGGGGAGGATACG. The chain has TRBV5-1 and TRBJ2-3; TRBD2 matches 9 bases. The sequenced fragment ends 3 residues before the CDR3 boundary, so the rest is inferred from the germline J gene. CDR1 is SGHRS and CDR2 is YFSETQ in the germline V gene. The ends lost 4 bases at V and 6 bases at J; junction bases unmatched: 6. This CDR3 has 14 amino acids.

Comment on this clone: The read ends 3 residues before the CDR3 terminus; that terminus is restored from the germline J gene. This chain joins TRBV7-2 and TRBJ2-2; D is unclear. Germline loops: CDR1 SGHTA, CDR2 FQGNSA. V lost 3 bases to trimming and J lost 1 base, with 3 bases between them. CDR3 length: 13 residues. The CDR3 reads CASSFRNTGELFF. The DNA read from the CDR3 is TGTGCCAGCAGCTTCAGGAACACCGGGGAG. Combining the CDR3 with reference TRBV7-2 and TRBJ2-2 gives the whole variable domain GAGVSQSPSNKVTEKGKDVELRCDPISGHTALYWYRQSLGQGLEFLIYFQGNSAPDKSGLPSDRFSAERTGGSVSTLTIQRTQQEDSAVYLCASSFRNTGELFFGEGSRLTVL.

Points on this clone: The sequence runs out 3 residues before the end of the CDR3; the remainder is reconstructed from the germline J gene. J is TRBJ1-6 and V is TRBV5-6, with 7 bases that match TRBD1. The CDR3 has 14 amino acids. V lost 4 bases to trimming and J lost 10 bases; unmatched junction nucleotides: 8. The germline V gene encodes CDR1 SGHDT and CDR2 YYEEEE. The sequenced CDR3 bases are TGTGCCAGCAGCGTAGGGACAGTATCCTCACCC. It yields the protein CASSVGTVSSP. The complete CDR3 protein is CASSVGTVSSPLHF.

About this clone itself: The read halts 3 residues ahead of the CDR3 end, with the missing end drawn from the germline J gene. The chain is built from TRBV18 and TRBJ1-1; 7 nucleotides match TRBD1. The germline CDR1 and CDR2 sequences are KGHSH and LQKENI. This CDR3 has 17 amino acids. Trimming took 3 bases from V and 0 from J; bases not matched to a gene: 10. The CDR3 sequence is CASSPTGQPIMNTEAFF. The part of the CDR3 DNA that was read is TGTGCCAGCTCACCGACAGGGCAACCCATAATGAACACTGAA.

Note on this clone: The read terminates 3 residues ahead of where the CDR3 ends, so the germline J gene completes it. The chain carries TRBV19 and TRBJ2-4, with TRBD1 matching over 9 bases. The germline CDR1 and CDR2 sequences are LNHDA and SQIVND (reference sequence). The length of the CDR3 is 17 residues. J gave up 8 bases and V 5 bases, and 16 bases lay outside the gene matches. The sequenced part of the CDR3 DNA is TGTGCCAGTAGTCGACGTAGCCTGGGACAGGGATATGACATT. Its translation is CASSRRSLGQGYDI. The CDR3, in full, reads CASSRRSLGQGYDIQYF.

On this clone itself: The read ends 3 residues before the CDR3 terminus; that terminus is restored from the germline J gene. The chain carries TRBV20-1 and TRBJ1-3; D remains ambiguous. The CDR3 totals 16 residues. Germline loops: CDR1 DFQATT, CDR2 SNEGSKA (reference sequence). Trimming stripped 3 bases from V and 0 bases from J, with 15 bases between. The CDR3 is CSASRAGKISGNTIYF. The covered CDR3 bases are TGCAGTGCTAGTAGGGCGGGAAAGATCTCTGGAAACACC.

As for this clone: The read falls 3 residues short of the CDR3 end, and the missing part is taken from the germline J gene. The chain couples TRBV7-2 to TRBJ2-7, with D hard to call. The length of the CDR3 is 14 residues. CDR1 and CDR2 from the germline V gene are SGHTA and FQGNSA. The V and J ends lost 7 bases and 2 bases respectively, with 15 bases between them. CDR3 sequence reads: CASTAIPTTYEQYF. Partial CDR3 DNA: TGTGCCAGCACCGCCATACCAACAACCTACGAG.

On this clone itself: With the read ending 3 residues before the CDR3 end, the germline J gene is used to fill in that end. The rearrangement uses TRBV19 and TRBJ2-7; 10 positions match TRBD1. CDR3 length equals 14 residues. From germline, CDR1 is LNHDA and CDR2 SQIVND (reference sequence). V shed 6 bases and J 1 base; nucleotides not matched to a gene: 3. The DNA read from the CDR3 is TGTGCCAGTAGGAGACAGGGGGCATCCTACGAG. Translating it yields CASRRQGASYE. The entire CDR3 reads CASRRQGASYEQYF.

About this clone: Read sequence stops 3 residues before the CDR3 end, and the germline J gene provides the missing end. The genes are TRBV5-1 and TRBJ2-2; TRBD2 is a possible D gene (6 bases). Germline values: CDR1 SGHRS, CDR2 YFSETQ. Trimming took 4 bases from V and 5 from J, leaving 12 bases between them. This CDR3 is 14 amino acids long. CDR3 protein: CASSGGLITGELFF. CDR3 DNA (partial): TGCGCCAGCAGCGGAGGGTTGATAACCGGGGAG.

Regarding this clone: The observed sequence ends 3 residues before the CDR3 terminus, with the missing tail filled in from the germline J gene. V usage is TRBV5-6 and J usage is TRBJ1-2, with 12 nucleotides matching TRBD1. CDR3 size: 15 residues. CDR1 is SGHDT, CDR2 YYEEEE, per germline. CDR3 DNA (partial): TGTGCCAGCAGCTTGGTAGGGACAGGGGGCAGAGGC. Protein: CASSLVGTGGRG. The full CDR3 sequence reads CASSLVGTGGRGYTF.

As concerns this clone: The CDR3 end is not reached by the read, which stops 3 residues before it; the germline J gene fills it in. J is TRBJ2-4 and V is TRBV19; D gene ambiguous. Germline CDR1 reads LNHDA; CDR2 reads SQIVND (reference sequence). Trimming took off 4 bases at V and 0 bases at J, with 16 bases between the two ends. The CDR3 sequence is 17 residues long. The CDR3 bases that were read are TGTGCCAGTAGTAGCAACAGAGCAATAGAAGCCAAAAACATT. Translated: CASSSNRAIEAKNI. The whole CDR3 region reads CASSSNRAIEAKNIQYF. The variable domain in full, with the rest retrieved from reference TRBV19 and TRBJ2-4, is DGGITQSPKYLFRKEGQNVTLSCEQNLNHDAMYWYRQDPGQGLRLIYYSQIVNDFQKGDIAEGYSVSREKKESFPLTVTSAQKNPTAFYLCASSSNRAIEAKNIQYFGAGTRLSVL.

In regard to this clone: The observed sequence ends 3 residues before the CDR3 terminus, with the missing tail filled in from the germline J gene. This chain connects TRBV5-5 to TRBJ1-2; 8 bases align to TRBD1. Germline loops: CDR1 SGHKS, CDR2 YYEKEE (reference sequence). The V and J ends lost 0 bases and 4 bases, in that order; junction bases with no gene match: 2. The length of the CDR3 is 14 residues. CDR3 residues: CASSLGQGSYGYTF. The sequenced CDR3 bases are TGTGCCAGCAGCTTGGGACAGGGGTCCTATGGC. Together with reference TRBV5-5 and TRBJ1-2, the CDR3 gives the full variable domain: DAGVTQSPTHLIKTRGQQVTLRCSPISGHKSVSWYQQVLGQGPQFIFQYYEKEERGRGNFPDRFSARQFPNYSSELNVNALLLGDSALYLCASSLGQGSYGYTFGSGTRLTVV.

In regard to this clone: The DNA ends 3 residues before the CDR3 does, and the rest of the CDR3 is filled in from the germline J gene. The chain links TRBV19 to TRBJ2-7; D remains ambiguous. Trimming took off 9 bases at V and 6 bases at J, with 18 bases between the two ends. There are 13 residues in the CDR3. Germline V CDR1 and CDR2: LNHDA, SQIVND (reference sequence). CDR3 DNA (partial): TGTGCCAGCCAGGCCCAAGCCCATTCCGAG. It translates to CASQAQAHSE. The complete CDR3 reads CASQAQAHSEQYF.